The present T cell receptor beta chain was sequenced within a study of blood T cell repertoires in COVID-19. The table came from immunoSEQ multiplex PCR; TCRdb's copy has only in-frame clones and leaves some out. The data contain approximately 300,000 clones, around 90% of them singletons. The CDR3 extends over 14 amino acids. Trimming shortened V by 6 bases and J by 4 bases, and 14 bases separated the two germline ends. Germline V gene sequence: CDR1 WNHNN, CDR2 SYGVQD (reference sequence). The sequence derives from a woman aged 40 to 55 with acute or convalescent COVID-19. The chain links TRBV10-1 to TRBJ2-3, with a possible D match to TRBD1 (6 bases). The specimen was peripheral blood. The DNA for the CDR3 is TGCGCCAGCAGCTCAGACAGGTTCGCAGATACGCAGTATTTT. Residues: CASSSDRFADTQYF.